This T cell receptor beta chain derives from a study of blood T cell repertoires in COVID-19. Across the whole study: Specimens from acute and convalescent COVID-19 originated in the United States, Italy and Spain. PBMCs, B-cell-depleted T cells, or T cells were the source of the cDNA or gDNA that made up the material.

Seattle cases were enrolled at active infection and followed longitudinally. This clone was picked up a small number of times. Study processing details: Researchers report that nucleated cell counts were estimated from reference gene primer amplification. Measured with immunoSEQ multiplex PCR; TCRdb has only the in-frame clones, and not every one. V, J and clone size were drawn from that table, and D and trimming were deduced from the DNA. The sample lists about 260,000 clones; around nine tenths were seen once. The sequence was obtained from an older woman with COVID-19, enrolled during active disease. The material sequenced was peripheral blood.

The CDR3 bases are TGTGCCAGCAGGAAGACAGGTCGCAATCAGCCCCAGCATTTT. This encodes CASRKTGRNQPQHF. The chain is built from TRBV6-5 and TRBJ1-5, with D possibly matching TRBD1 (6 bases). The length of the CDR3 is 14 residues. Germline CDR1 and CDR2: MNHEY and SVGAGI. Trimming cost V 6 bases and J 2 bases, with 11 bases left between them.